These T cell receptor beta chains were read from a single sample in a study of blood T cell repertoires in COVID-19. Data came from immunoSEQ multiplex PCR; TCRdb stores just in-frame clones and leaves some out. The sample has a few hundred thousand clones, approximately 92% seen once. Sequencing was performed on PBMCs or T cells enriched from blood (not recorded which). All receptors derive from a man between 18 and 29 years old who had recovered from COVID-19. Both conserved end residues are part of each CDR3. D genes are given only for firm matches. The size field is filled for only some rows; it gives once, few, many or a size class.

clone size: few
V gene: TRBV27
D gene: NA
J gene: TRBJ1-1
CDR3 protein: CASSLDRPHLGTEAFF
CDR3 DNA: TGTGCCAGCAGTTTAGACAGGCCCCATTTGGGCACTGAAGCTTTCTTT

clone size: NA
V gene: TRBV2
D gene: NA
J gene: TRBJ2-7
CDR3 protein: CASSTRSSGEQYF
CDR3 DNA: TGTGCCAGCAGTACTCGTTCATCGGGCGAGCAGTACTTC

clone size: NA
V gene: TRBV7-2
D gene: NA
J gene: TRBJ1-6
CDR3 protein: CASSSTAGPESPLHF
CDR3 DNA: TGTGCCAGCAGCTCTACGGCAGGGCCTGAGTCACCCCTCCACTTT

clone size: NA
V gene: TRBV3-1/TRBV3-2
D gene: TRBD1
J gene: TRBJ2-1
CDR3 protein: CASSHGQGAGNEQFF
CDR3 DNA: TGTGCCAGCAGCCATGGACAGGGGGCTGGCAATGAGCAGTTCTTC

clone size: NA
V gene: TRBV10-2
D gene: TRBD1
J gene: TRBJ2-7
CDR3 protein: CASSKDRGFNYEQYF
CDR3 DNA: TGCGCCAGCAGCAAAGACAGGGGGTTCAACTACGAGCAGTACTTC

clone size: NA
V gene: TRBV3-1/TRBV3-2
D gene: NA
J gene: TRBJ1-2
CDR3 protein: CASSHRPRTVDYGYTF
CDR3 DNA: TGTGCCAGCAGCCACCGCCCTCGGACAGTCGACTATGGCTACACCTTC

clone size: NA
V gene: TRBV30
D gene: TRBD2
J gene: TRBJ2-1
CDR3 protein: CAWDSGTSGSRFF
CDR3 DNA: TGTGCCTGGGACTCCGGTACTAGCGGGAGTAGGTTCTTC

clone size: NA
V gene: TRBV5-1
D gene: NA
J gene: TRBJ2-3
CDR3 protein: CASVRENADTQYF
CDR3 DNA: TGCGCCAGCGTGCGGGAAAATGCAGATACGCAGTATTTT

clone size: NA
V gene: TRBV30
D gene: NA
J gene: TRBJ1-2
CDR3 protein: CAWSAQPGGYGYTF
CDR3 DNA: TGTGCCTGGAGTGCACAGCCTGGTGGCTATGGCTACACCTTC

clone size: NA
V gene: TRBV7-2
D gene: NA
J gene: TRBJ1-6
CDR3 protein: CASSLVPTEDSPLHF
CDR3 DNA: TGTGCCAGCAGCTTAGTGCCCACCGAGGATTCACCCCTCCACTTT

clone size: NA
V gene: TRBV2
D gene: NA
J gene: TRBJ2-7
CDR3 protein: CASSEAVQGLGEQYF
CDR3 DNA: TGTGCCAGCAGTGAAGCGGTCCAGGGGCTAGGAGAGCAGTACTTC

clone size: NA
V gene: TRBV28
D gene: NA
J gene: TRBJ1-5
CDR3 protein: CASRTTDQPQHF
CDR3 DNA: TGTGCCAGCAGGACAACGGATCAGCCCCAGCATTTT

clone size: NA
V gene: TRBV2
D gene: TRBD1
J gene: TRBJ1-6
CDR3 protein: CATGTGFTPLHF
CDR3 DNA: TGTGCCACAGGGACAGGGTTTACACCCCTCCACTTT

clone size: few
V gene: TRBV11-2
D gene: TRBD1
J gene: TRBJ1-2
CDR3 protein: CASSLGQGRGDTF
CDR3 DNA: TGTGCCAGCAGCCTGGGACAGGGAAGGGGTGACACCTTC

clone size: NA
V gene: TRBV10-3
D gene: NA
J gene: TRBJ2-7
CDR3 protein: CAISEFRVREQYF
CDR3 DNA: TGTGCCATCAGTGAGTTCAGGGTCAGAGAGCAGTACTTC

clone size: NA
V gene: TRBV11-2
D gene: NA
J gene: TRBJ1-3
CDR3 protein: CASSLAVTNVGNTIYF
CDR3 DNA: TGTGCCAGCAGCTTAGCTGTCACTAACGTTGGAAACACCATATATTTT

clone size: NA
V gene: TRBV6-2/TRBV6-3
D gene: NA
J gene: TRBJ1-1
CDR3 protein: CASSSAPGGWADTEAFF
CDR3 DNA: TGTGCCAGCAGTTCTGCCCCGGGGGGCTGGGCCGACACTGAAGCTTTCTTT

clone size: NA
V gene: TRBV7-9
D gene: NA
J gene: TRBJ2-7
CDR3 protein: CASSPVRGALNEQYF
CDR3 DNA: TGTGCCAGCAGCCCGGTTCGGGGGGCGTTGAACGAGCAGTACTTC

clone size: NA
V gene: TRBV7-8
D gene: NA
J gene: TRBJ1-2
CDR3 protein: CASSSAGGARYGYTF
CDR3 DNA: TGTGCCAGCAGCTCAGCCGGGGGGGCGCGGTATGGCTACACCTTC

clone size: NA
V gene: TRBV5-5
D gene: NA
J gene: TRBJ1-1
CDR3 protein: CASSLSGTEAFF
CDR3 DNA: TGTGCCAGCAGCTTGAGCGGTACTGAAGCTTTCTTT

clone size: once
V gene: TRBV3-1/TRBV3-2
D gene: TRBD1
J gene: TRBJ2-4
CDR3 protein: CASSREQGNIQYF
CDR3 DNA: TGTGCCAGCAGCCGAGAACAGGGGAACATTCAGTACTTC

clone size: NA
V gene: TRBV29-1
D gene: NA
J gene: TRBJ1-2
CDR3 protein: CSVERNYGYTF
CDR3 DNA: TGCAGCGTTGAACGGAACTATGGCTACACCTTC

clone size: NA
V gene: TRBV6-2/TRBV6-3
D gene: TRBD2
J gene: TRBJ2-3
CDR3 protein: CASSPWRAGGIRTSSTDTQYF
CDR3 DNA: TGTGCCAGCAGTCCCTGGAGGGCGGGGGGGATCCGAACTTCTAGCACAGATACGCAGTATTTT

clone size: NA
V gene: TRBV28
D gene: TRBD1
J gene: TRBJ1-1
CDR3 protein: CASSLEGTGRAEAFF
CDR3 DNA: TGTGCCAGCAGTTTAGAAGGGACAGGGAGGGCTGAAGCTTTCTTT

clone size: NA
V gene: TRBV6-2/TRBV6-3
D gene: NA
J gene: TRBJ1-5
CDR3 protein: CASSAFEGAQPQHF
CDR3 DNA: TGTGCCAGCAGCGCCTTCGAAGGGGCTCAGCCCCAGCATTTT

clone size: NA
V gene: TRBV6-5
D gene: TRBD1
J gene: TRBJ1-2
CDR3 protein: CASSHGDSKIYGYTF
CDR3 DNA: TGTGCCAGCAGTCATGGGGACAGCAAGATCTATGGCTACACCTTC

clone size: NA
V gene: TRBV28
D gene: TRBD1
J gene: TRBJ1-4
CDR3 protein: CASSSTGGSEKLFF
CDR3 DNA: TGTGCCAGCAGCTCGACAGGGGGTAGCGAAAAACTGTTTTTT

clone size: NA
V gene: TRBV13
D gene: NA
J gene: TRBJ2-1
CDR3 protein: CASSSGPLRISYNEQFF
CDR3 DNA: TGTGCCAGCAGCTCGGGTCCTTTGCGGATCTCCTACAATGAGCAGTTCTTC

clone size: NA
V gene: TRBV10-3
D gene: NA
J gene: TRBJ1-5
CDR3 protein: CAISEREDSNQPQHF
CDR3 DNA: TGTGCCATCAGTGAAAGGGAGGATAGCAATCAGCCCCAGCATTTT

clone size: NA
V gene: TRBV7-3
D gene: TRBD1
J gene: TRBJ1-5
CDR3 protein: CASSLGQGEPQHF
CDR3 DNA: TGTGCCAGCAGCCTAGGACAGGGAGAGCCCCAGCATTTT

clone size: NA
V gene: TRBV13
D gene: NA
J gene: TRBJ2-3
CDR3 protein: CASSPHVGGWSTDTQYF
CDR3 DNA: TGTGCCAGCAGCCCCCATGTGGGTGGCTGGAGTACAGATACGCAGTATTTT

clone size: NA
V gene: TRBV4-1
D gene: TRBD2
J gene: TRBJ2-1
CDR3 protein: CASSQVASGGFYNEQFF
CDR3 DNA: TGCGCCAGCAGCCAAGTGGCCAGCGGGGGGTTCTACAATGAGCAGTTCTTC

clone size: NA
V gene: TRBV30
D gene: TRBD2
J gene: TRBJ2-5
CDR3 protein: CAWSLGGRSQETQYF
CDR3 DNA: TGTGCCTGGAGTTTGGGCGGGAGAAGCCAAGAGACCCAGTACTTC

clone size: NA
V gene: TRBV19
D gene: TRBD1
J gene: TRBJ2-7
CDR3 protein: CASSISGQGAYEQYF
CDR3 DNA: TGTGCCAGTAGTATAAGTGGACAGGGGGCCTACGAGCAGTACTTC

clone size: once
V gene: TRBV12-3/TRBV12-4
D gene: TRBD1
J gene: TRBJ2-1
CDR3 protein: CASSSRQGEQFF
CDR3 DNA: TGTGCCAGCAGTTCACGACAGGGCGAGCAGTTCTTC

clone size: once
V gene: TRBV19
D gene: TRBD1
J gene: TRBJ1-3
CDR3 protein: CASTGQGQSNTIYF
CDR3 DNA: TGTGCCAGTACTGGACAGGGACAATCAAACACCATATATTTT

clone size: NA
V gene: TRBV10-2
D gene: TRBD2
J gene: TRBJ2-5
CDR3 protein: CASSEASGGARETQYF
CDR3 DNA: TGCGCCAGCAGTGAAGCTAGCGGGGGGGCCCGGGAGACCCAGTACTTC

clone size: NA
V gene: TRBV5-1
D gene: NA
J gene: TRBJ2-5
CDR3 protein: CASSTGTGETQYF
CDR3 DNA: TGCGCCAGCAGCACAGGGACCGGAGAGACCCAGTACTTC

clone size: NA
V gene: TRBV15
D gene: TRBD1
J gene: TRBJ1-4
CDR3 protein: CATSRTRTGANEKLFF
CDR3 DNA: TGTGCCACCAGCAGGACGAGGACAGGGGCTAATGAAAAACTGTTTTTT

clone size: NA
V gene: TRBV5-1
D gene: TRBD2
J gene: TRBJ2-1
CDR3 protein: CASSLGLADYNEQFF
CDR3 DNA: TGCGCCAGCAGCTTGGGACTAGCTGATTACAATGAGCAGTTCTTC

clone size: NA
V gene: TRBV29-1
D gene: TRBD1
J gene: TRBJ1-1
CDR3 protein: CSVRDRGFMNTEAFF
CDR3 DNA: TGCAGCGTACGGGACAGGGGATTTATGAACACTGAAGCTTTCTTT

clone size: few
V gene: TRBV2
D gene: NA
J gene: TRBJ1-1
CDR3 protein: CASRRDFSTEAFF
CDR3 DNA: TGTGCCAGCAGGAGGGACTTTTCGACTGAAGCTTTCTTT